This is a list of T cell receptor beta chains from one sample in a study of CD8+CD57+ T cells in acquired aplastic anemia. Using its own MiXCR run on the reads, TCRdb lists one record per CDR3 protein. The sample yields over 150,000 distinct CDR3 sequences, around 40% seen once. The sequenced material came from sorted CD4+, CD8+, or CD8+CD57+ T cells (not recorded which) from PBMCs. The receptors were gathered from a human donor in good health. CDR3s include the opening cysteine and the closing phenylalanine or tryptophan. D genes are given only for firm matches. Size tells how often a clone was seen (once, few, many) or the class of an expanded clone, and some rows leave it out.

D gene,V gene,J gene,clone size,CDR3 DNA,CDR3 protein
NA,TRBV10-3,TRBJ2-7,once,TGTGCCATCAGTGGTGGAATAGACTACGAGCAGTACTTC,CAISGGIDYEQYF
NA,TRBV9,TRBJ2-1,NA,TGTGCCAGCACCAAAAGTATGTTCGGTGAGCAGTTCTTC,CASTKSMFGEQFF
TRBD2,TRBV12-5,TRBJ2-1,few,TGTGCTAGTGGTTTGACCCCTAGCGGGAGCTCCTACAATGAGCAGTTCTTC,CASGLTPSGSSYNEQFF
NA,TRBV28,TRBJ1-6,few,TGTGCCAGCAGGCCACCGGGACCCTTCACCCTCCACTTT,CASRPPGPFTLHF
TRBD2,TRBV7-2,TRBJ2-7,once,TGTGCCAGCAATCTAGCGGGGGCCTACGAGCAGTACTTC,CASNLAGAYEQYF
NA,TRBV7-9,TRBJ1-6,NA,TGTGCCAGCAGCCTTAATAGCTTTAATTCACCCCTCCACTTT,CASSLNSFNSPLHF
TRBD2,TRBV19,TRBJ2-1,many,TGTGCCAGTAGTATCGCTAGCGGGAGCTCCTACAATGAGCAGTTCTTC,CASSIASGSSYNEQFF
TRBD2,TRBV12-3/TRBV12-4,TRBJ2-1,many,TGTGCCAGCAGTTTAATGGCGGGAGGTTGGGATGAGCAGTTCTTC,CASSLMAGGWDEQFF
TRBD1,TRBV2,TRBJ1-1,NA,TGTGCCAGCAGTCAGGACAGGGGGACGAACACTGAAGCTTTCTTT,CASSQDRGTNTEAFF
TRBD1,TRBV27,TRBJ2-7,many,TGTGCCAGCAGGCGACCGGGACAGCTCTACGAGCAGTACTTC,CASRRPGQLYEQYF
NA,TRBV6-1,TRBJ1-1,many,TGTGCCAGCAGTGAAGCGCGGGGGGTTGGGGCTTTCTTT,CASSEARGVGAFF
TRBD2,TRBV7-8,TRBJ2-3,once,TGTGCCAGCAGTAAACTAGCGGGAGGGGTGGGAGATACGCAGTATTTT,CASSKLAGGVGDTQYF
NA,TRBV29-1,TRBJ2-1,NA,TGCAGCGTGATGGGGAATGAGCAGTTCTTC,CSVMGNEQFF
NA,TRBV2,TRBJ2-6,NA,TGTGCCAGCAGGGAAAGATCTGGGGCCAACGTCCTGACTTTC,CASRERSGANVLTF
NA,TRBV20-1,TRBJ2-5,many,TGCAGTGCTAGTAAGAGGGGACATCAAGAGACCCAGTACTTC,CSASKRGHQETQYF
NA,TRBV6-2/TRBV6-3,TRBJ2-3,NA,TGTGCCAGCAGTTACTCGATCTTAGGCCCACGCCGAACCTCTCGCACAGATACGCAGTATTTT,CASSYSILGPRRTSRTDTQYF
NA,TRBV5-8,TRBJ2-5,NA,TGTGCCAGCAGCTCTGGAGCAACACAAGAGACCCAGTACTTC,CASSSGATQETQYF
TRBD2,TRBV2,TRBJ2-7,NA,TGTGCCAGCAGTCTTGGTAGCGGGGGCTACGAGCAGTACTTC,CASSLGSGGYEQYF
NA,TRBV10-3,TRBJ1-3,NA,TGTGCCATCAGTGAGGGGGCCGAGGGAAACACCATATATTTT,CAISEGAEGNTIYF
NA,TRBV30,TRBJ2-1,NA,TGTGCCTGGAGTGTGGCAGAGACCTCCTACAATGAGCAGTTCTTC,CAWSVAETSYNEQFF
NA,TRBV9,TRBJ1-1,many,TGTGCCAGCAGCGTGTTCTGGGTGAACACTGAAGCTTTCTTT,CASSVFWVNTEAFF
NA,TRBV20-1,TRBJ1-5,NA,TGCAGTGCTAGCGTCAGCCCGACGAATCAGCCCCAGCATTTT,CSASVSPTNQPQHF
TRBD1,TRBV2,TRBJ1-6,NA,TGTGCCAGCAGTGCCAGGGGGCGTTCACCCCTCCACTTT,CASSARGRSPLHF
TRBD1,TRBV12-5,TRBJ2-1,many,TGTGCTAGTGGTGCACAGGGGGGCGAGCAGTTCTTC,CASGAQGGEQFF
NA,TRBV24-1,TRBJ1-2,NA,TGTGCCACCAGTCCAGAGGACAGAACAGCAGGCTACACCTTC,CATSPEDRTAGYTF
NA,TRBV6-5,TRBJ1-1,NA,TGTGCCAGCAGTTACTCATCAGGGCAAGCTTTCTTT,CASSYSSGQAFF
NA,TRBV5-6,TRBJ2-1,many,TGTGCCAGCAGGCAGGGCTGGGATGAGCAGTTCTTC,CASRQGWDEQFF
TRBD1,TRBV11-2,TRBJ1-1,NA,TGTGCCAGCAGGAGAGTTTTTTATCCGGGACAGGGTATGGGCACTGAAGATTTCTTT,CASRRVFYPGQGMGTEDFF
NA,TRBV10-3,TRBJ1-3,NA,TGTGCCATCAGTGCTACGAGAGGGTTTGGAAACACCATATATTTT,CAISATRGFGNTIYF
TRBD1,TRBV7-3,TRBJ2-6,many,TGTGCCAGCAGCCCCTCGGCCGACAGGGAGACTGGGGCCAACGTCCTGACTTTC,CASSPSADRETGANVLTF
NA,TRBV24-1,TRBJ2-5,NA,TGTGCCACCAGTGGCGATCCCGGGACCGCCTTTGGTGAGACCCAGTACTTC,CATSGDPGTAFGETQYF
NA,TRBV7-2,TRBJ1-3,many,TGTGCCAGCAGCTTAGCGCGAGGAGGGGTAGGCTCTGGAAACACCATATATTTT,CASSLARGGVGSGNTIYF
NA,TRBV30,TRBJ2-7,NA,TGTGCCTGGAGTCGACAGATAACCCACGAGCAGTACTTC,CAWSRQITHEQYF
NA,TRBV19,TRBJ2-3,NA,TGTGCCAGTGGATTTCAGGGTTCTGGAGATACGCAGTATTTT,CASGFQGSGDTQYF
TRBD1,TRBV18,TRBJ1-3,NA,TGTGCCAGCTCACTGGGACAGGCAAGCTCTGGAAACACCATATATTTT,CASSLGQASSGNTIYF
NA,TRBV10-3,TRBJ2-2,NA,TGTGCCATCAGTGACAGGACAGGGGAGCTGTTTTTT,CAISDRTGELFF
NA,TRBV7-8,TRBJ2-1,NA,TGTGCCAGCAGCTTAGTTGGGGATAGATACAATGAGCAGTTCTTC,CASSLVGDRYNEQFF